A selection of T cell receptor beta chains follows, all from one sample in a study of T-cell reconstitution after alpha-beta-depleted transplantation in children. TCRdb used MiXCR to reprocess the PCR reads, holding one entry per CDR3 protein. Of over 550,000 distinct CDR3 sequences in the sample, about 11% were seen once. Sequenced material: PBMCs from the stem cell graft donor, taken from the stem cell graft. The source of these receptors is a human donor who donated a stem cell graft to a child with acute myeloid leukemia. CDR3s include the opening cysteine and the closing phenylalanine or tryptophan. Fields, in order: CDR3 protein, CDR3 DNA, V gene, clone size, D gene, J gene. The D gene is left open where the match is weak. Clone size is shown for a subset of rows, as once, few, many or a class of expanded clone.

CDR3 protein: CASNLRGGIYEQYF
CDR3 DNA: TGTGCCAGCAACCTGAGGGGAGGGATCTACGAGCAGTACTTC
V gene: TRBV28
clone size: few
D gene: TRBD2
J gene: TRBJ2-7

CDR3 protein: CSARDLSTDTQYF
CDR3 DNA: TGCAGTGCTAGAGATCTAAGCACAGATACGCAGTATTTT
V gene: TRBV20-1
clone size: .
D gene: .
J gene: TRBJ2-3

CDR3 protein: CASSVGNSPLHF
CDR3 DNA: TGTGCCAGCAGTGTCGGTAATTCACCCCTCCACTTT
V gene: TRBV6-1
clone size: many
D gene: .
J gene: TRBJ1-6

CDR3 protein: CASSQVDRVGYGYTF
CDR3 DNA: TGTGCCAGCAGCCAGGTGGACAGGGTTGGCTATGGCTACACCTTC
V gene: TRBV14
clone size: .
D gene: TRBD1
J gene: TRBJ1-2

CDR3 protein: CASSLADSEQFF
CDR3 DNA: TGCGCCAGCAGCTTGGCAGACAGTGAGCAGTTCTTC
V gene: TRBV5-1
clone size: .
D gene: .
J gene: TRBJ2-1

CDR3 protein: CATSTRDYPSYNEQFF
CDR3 DNA: TGTGCCACCTCGACCCGGGACTACCCTTCCTACAATGAGCAGTTCTTC
V gene: TRBV19
clone size: .
D gene: TRBD2
J gene: TRBJ2-1

CDR3 protein: CASTLGGPSGSTEQFF
CDR3 DNA: TGTGCCAGCACCCTGGGGGGGCCTAGCGGGAGCACTGAGCAGTTCTTC
V gene: TRBV5-4
clone size: .
D gene: TRBD2
J gene: TRBJ2-1

CDR3 protein: CASSHQPYSNQPQHF
CDR3 DNA: TGTGCCAGCAGCCACCAGCCTTATAGCAATCAGCCCCAGCATTTT
V gene: TRBV11-2
clone size: few
D gene: .
J gene: TRBJ1-5

CDR3 protein: CSVVPAAYQETQYF
CDR3 DNA: TGCAGCGTTGTTCCAGCGGCGTACCAAGAGACCCAGTACTTC
V gene: TRBV29-1
clone size: .
D gene: .
J gene: TRBJ2-5

CDR3 protein: CASSAGSGTRGEQYF
CDR3 DNA: TGTGCCAGCAGTGCGGGGAGCGGGACCCGCGGCGAGCAGTACTTC
V gene: TRBV27
clone size: .
D gene: TRBD2
J gene: TRBJ2-7

CDR3 protein: CAWILLGTGSELGNQPQHF
CDR3 DNA: TGTGCCTGGATCTTGCTGGGGACAGGAAGCGAGCTGGGCAATCAGCCCCAGCATTTT
V gene: TRBV30
clone size: few
D gene: TRBD1
J gene: TRBJ1-5